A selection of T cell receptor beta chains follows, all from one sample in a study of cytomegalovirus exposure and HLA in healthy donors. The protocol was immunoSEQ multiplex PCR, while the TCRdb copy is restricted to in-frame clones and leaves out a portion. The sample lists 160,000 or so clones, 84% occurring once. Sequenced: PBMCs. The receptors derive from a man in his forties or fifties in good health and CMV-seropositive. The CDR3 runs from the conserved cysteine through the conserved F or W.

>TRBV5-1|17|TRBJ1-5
CASSLNPAGQINQPQHF
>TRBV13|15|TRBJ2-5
CASSLSGLAQETQYF
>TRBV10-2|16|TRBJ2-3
CASSDQLAGGTDTQYF
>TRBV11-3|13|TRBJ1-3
CASSLPGGNTIYF
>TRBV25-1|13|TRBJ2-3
CASVGQGTDTQYF
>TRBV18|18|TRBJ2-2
CASSPLLSGGPNTGELFF
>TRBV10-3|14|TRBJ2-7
CATRTEELSYEQYF
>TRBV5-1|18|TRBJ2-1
CASSLIGSNEWGSTEQFF
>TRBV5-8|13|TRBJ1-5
CASSLERVRPQHF
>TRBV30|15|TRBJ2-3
CAWSPLAGGPDTQYF
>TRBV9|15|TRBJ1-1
CASSGTGALNTEAFF
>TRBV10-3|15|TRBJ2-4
CAISESEQGKNIQYF
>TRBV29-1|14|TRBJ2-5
CSVEVDRGLETQYF
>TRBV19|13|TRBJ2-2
CASSIRGTGELFF
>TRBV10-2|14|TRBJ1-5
CASSVTGGTQPQHF
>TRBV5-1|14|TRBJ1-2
CASSLVEGGYGYTF
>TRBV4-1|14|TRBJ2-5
CASSPEARSETQYF
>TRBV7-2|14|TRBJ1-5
CASNSLGGNQPQHF
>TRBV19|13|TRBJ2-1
CASSMGLGGEQFF
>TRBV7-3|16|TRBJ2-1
CASSHRTASGGNEQFF
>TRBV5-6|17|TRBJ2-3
CASSFGLAGGGADTQYF
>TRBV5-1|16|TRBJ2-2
CASTPSGTANTGELFF
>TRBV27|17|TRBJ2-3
CASSSPLLAGVTDTQYF
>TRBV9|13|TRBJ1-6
CASSVDQGFTLHF
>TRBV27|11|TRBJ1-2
CATRTGLGYTF
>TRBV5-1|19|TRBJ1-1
CASSPNPRLGDRGYTEAFF
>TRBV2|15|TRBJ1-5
CASSTTGGSNQPQHF
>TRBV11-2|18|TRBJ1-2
CASSLFPGTGWRDFGYTF